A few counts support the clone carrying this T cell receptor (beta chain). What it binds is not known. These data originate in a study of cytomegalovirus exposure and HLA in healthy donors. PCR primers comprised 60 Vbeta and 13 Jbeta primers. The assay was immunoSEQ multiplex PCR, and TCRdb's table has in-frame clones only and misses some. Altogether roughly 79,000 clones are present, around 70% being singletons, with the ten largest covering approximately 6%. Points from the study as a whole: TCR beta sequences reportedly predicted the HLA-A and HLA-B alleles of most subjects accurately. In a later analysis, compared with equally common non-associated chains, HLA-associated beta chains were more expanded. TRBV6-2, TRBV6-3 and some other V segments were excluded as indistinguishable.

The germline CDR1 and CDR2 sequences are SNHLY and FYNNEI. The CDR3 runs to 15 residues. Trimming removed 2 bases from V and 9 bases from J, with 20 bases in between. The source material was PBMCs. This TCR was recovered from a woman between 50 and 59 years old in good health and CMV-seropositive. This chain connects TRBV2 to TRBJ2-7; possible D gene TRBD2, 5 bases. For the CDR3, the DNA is TGTGCCAGCAGTGAAAGCCTCAGCGGTCTCAACTGGCAGTACTTC. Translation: CASSESLSGLNWQYF.